This is a list of T cell receptor beta chains from one sample in a study of regulatory T cells in long-lasting Graves disease. TCRdb re-called the multiplex PCR reads through MiXCR, storing one row per CDR3 protein. The top ten hold 12% of the sample, which has 450,000 to 600,000 distinct CDR3 sequences, under 20% seen once. This sample was also put to use in a study of T cells in Graves' hyperthyroidism and ophthalmopathy.

The sample consisted of peripheral blood mononuclear cells (PBMCs), taken at new diagnosis, from a patient treated with antithyroid drugs. The receptors shown here come from a man aged 40-49 years with Graves disease. Both conserved end residues are part of each CDR3. A D gene is named only where the DNA matches it firmly.

d_call: -
v_call: TRBV20-1
cdr3_aa: CSEIYGGPVENEQFF

d_call: -
v_call: TRBV7-9
cdr3_aa: CASSLAAAANGPQHF

d_call: TRBD1
v_call: TRBV6-1
cdr3_aa: CASRHDRGRETQYF

d_call: -
v_call: TRBV19
cdr3_aa: CASSRAAQPQHF

d_call: TRBD2
v_call: TRBV6-1
cdr3_aa: CASSASGRVNNEQFF

d_call: TRBD2
v_call: TRBV29-1
cdr3_aa: CSVEVLAGGNEQFF

d_call: TRBD2
v_call: TRBV18
cdr3_aa: CASKRTSGSLPDTQYF

d_call: TRBD1
v_call: TRBV28
cdr3_aa: CASSYPTGGRGRRADTQYF

d_call: TRBD2
v_call: TRBV12-3/TRBV12-4
cdr3_aa: CASSFGTTSRTDTQYF

d_call: TRBD1
v_call: TRBV5-1
cdr3_aa: CASSPDSTGDTGELFF

d_call: -
v_call: TRBV5-4
cdr3_aa: CASRARGESTFDEQFF

d_call: TRBD2
v_call: TRBV7-9
cdr3_aa: CASSLLTSGGQETQYF

d_call: -
v_call: TRBV29-1
cdr3_aa: CSVWGSHQETQYF

d_call: TRBD1
v_call: TRBV27
cdr3_aa: CASSAGTGRREQYF

d_call: TRBD2
v_call: TRBV11-2
cdr3_aa: CASSFRTSGVLTYEQYF

d_call: -
v_call: TRBV6-1
cdr3_aa: CASSHREGNEQYF

d_call: -
v_call: TRBV28
cdr3_aa: CASSLMEGSGGEQFF

d_call: TRBD1
v_call: TRBV13
cdr3_aa: CASSQKRGPRDEQFF

d_call: -
v_call: TRBV7-9
cdr3_aa: CASSLSWVGETQYF

d_call: TRBD2
v_call: TRBV12-3/TRBV12-4
cdr3_aa: CASSDAGLAGVQYF

d_call: -
v_call: TRBV5-1
cdr3_aa: CASGTSHTEAFF

d_call: -
v_call: TRBV7-8
cdr3_aa: CASSFFASSYNEQFF

d_call: TRBD1
v_call: TRBV19
cdr3_aa: CASRPGQGDEKLFF

d_call: -
v_call: TRBV7-9
cdr3_aa: CASNPDSNEQFF

d_call: -
v_call: TRBV30
cdr3_aa: CAWSEGSFSNQPQHF

d_call: -
v_call: TRBV5-1
cdr3_aa: CASSPPLGNYGYTF

d_call: -
v_call: TRBV29-1
cdr3_aa: CSVKQGGTEAFF

d_call: TRBD2
v_call: TRBV2
cdr3_aa: CASSPTGTSASYEQYF

d_call: -
v_call: TRBV20-1
cdr3_aa: CSAYSGTRLGEEKLFF

d_call: -
v_call: TRBV5-1
cdr3_aa: CASTHGSTDTQYF

d_call: TRBD1
v_call: TRBV24-1
cdr3_aa: CASSRDREADEPTF

d_call: -
v_call: TRBV28
cdr3_aa: CATGLPQETQYF

d_call: TRBD1
v_call: TRBV28
cdr3_aa: CASSMTGSGANVLTF

d_call: -
v_call: TRBV29-1
cdr3_aa: CSVEQGSTDTQYF

d_call: TRBD2
v_call: TRBV11-3
cdr3_aa: CASSTRTSGKLSYEQYF

d_call: -
v_call: TRBV15
cdr3_aa: CATSPSAGPPYNEQFF

d_call: -
v_call: TRBV28
cdr3_aa: CASSPYPGGYEQYF

d_call: TRBD1
v_call: TRBV6-1
cdr3_aa: CASSLRDRVDGYTF

d_call: -
v_call: TRBV12-3/TRBV12-4
cdr3_aa: CASSRGRDQLNEQFF